This is a list of T cell receptor beta chains from one sample in a study of blood T cell repertoires in COVID-19. Data came from immunoSEQ multiplex PCR; TCRdb stores just in-frame clones and leaves some out. The table includes roughly 70,000 clones, roughly 80% detected once. Input material: peripheral blood. These receptors were taken from a man between 65 and 80 years old with COVID-19, enrolled during active disease. CDR3s include the opening cysteine and the closing phenylalanine or tryptophan. The D gene is left open where the match is weak. Not every row has a clone size; where given, it reads once, few, many or a size class.

D gene	clone size	J gene	V gene	CDR3 protein	CDR3 DNA
NA	once	TRBJ1-4	TRBV7-3	CAPRGKGNEKLFF	TGTGCCCCACGGGGGAAAGGTAATGAAAAACTGTTTTTT
TRBD2	NA	TRBJ2-1	TRBV6-6	CASNSAGNEQFF	TGTGCCAGCAATTCAGCGGGGAATGAGCAGTTCTTC
NA	NA	TRBJ1-1	TRBV7-9	CATSFQSFSFIEEAFF	TGTGCCACCTCGTTCCAAAGTTTCTCTTTCATCGAGGAAGCTTTCTTT
NA	NA	TRBJ2-2	TRBV24-1	CASTGTNTGELFF	TGTGCCTCGACAGGCACGAACACCGGGGAGCTGTTTTTT
NA	NA	TRBJ1-1	TRBV7-2	CASSPGAGRTEAFF	TGTGCCAGCAGCCCCGGGGCAGGGAGGACTGAAGCTTTCTTT
NA	NA	TRBJ1-5	TRBV2	CASSELARGNQPQHF	TGTGCCAGCAGTGAACTAGCCCGAGGCAATCAGCCCCAGCATTTT
NA	NA	TRBJ2-6	TRBV11-2	CASSPRLWANVLTF	TGTGCCAGCAGCCCCCGTCTCTGGGCCAACGTCCTGACTTTC
NA	NA	TRBJ1-1	TRBV3-1/TRBV3-2	CASTNLGNTEAFF	TGTGCCAGCACCAACCTAGGGAACACTGAAGCTTTCTTT
TRBD2	NA	TRBJ2-1	TRBV6-2/TRBV6-3	CASSLKPPTSGVRDEQFF	TGTGCCAGCAGTTTAAAACCTCCGACTAGCGGGGTCAGGGATGAGCAGTTCTTC
TRBD1	NA	TRBJ2-2	TRBV27	CASSFPRDRRSSTGELFF	TGTGCCAGCAGTTTCCCCCGGGACAGACGATCCAGCACCGGGGAGCTGTTTTTT
TRBD2	NA	TRBJ2-7	TRBV4-1	CASSQGSGTSGREYEQYF	TGCGCCAGCAGCCAAGGTTCCGGGACTAGCGGGAGGGAATACGAGCAGTACTTC
NA	NA	TRBJ1-1	TRBV19	CASSKGTPNTEAFF	TGTGCCAGTAGTAAAGGGACACCGAACACTGAAGCTTTCTTT
TRBD2	NA	TRBJ2-2	TRBV28	CAIKEWLAGTGELFF	TGTGCCATCAAAGAGTGGCTAGCGGGCACCGGGGAGCTGTTTTTT
TRBD1	NA	TRBJ1-5	TRBV11-3	CASSLRKGADYSNQPQHF	TGTGCCAGCAGCTTAAGAAAGGGGGCGGATTATAGCAATCAGCCCCAGCATTTT
TRBD2	NA	TRBJ2-1	TRBV9	CASSARLAGAHNEQFF	TGTGCCAGCAGCGCCCGACTAGCGGGAGCCCACAATGAGCAGTTCTTC
NA	NA	TRBJ2-1	TRBV27	CASSLSPTGVEQFF	TGTGCCAGCAGTTTATCGCCTACGGGGGTTGAGCAGTTCTTC
TRBD1	NA	TRBJ1-4	TRBV6-6	CASSPDRAAFYNNEKLFF	TGTGCCAGCAGTCCGGACAGGGCGGCTTTCTACAATAATGAAAAACTGTTTTTT
TRBD1	NA	TRBJ1-1	TRBV5-1	CASSLRGPGTTEAFF	TGCGCCAGCAGCTTGAGGGGGCCGGGAACCACTGAAGCTTTCTTT
NA	NA	TRBJ2-1	TRBV7-2	CASSSSVGGSPYNEQFF	TGTGCCAGCAGCTCATCCGTGGGTGGGAGTCCCTACAATGAGCAGTTCTTC
NA	NA	TRBJ2-1	TRBV28	CASSLLPGQGASGGQFF	TGTGCCAGCAGTTTACTTCCGGGACAAGGGGCTTCGGGTGGGCAGTTCTTC
NA	NA	TRBJ1-3	TRBV6-1	CASSELRELSGNTIYF	TGTGCCAGCAGTGAACTCAGGGAACTCTCTGGAAACACCATATATTTT
TRBD2	NA	TRBJ2-1	TRBV28	CASSLLAGGSYNEQFF	TGTGCCAGCAGTTTACTAGCGGGGGGCTCCTACAATGAGCAGTTCTTC
NA	NA	TRBJ2-1	TRBV11-3	CASSFAGTIPYNEQFF	TGTGCCAGCAGCTTCGCCGGGACAATCCCCTACAATGAGCAGTTCTTC
NA	NA	TRBJ2-7	TRBV3-1/TRBV3-2	CASSQEAVDEQYF	TGTGCCAGCAGCCAAGAAGCCGTGGACGAGCAGTACTTC
NA	NA	TRBJ2-7	TRBV6-5	CASSDDRYEQYF	TGTGCCAGCAGCGATGACAGATACGAGCAGTACTTC
NA	NA	TRBJ1-2	TRBV18	CASSPRVTDGYTF	TGTGCCAGCTCACCACGGGTGACAGATGGCTACACCTTC
NA	NA	TRBJ1-1	TRBV28	CASTLTGLNTEAFF	TGTGCCAGCACCCTGACAGGTTTGAACACTGAAGCTTTCTTT
NA	NA	TRBJ2-5	TRBV11-3	CASSLGQQETQYF	TGTGCCAGCAGCTTAGGTCAGCAAGAGACCCAGTACTTC
NA	NA	TRBJ2-3	TRBV9	CASSVNGPDTQYF	TGTGCCAGCAGCGTTAATGGCCCAGATACGCAGTATTTT
NA	NA	TRBJ1-2	TRBV5-4	CASSIGTAGGYTF	TGTGCCAGCAGCATTGGAACGGCGGGTGGCTACACCTTC
TRBD1	NA	TRBJ2-7	TRBV6-5	CASRWDRVGEQYF	TGTGCCAGCAGATGGGACAGGGTGGGGGAGCAGTACTTC
NA	NA	TRBJ2-2	TRBV11-3	CASSLRQGGGTGELFF	TGTGCCAGCAGCTTGCGCCAGGGTGGCGGCACCGGGGAGCTGTTTTTT
TRBD2	NA	TRBJ2-7	TRBV20-1	CSASRLAGGSRSYEQYF	TGCAGTGCTAGTCGGCTAGCGGGAGGCTCCCGAAGCTACGAGCAGTACTTC
NA	NA	TRBJ1-1	TRBV5-1	CASSLDGQGYTEAFF	TGCGCCAGCAGCTTGGACGGTCAGGGGTACACTGAAGCTTTCTTT
TRBD1	NA	TRBJ1-4	TRBV5-1	CASSLVGTGEEKLFF	TGCGCCAGCAGCTTGGTTGGGACAGGGGAAGAAAAACTGTTTTTT
TRBD2	NA	TRBJ2-1	TRBV7-8	CASSLRVSGSFLKNEQFF	TGTGCCAGCAGCTTAAGAGTTAGCGGGAGTTTCCTCAAGAATGAGCAGTTCTTC
NA	NA	TRBJ1-2	TRBV4-2	CASSRGQIETRGYTF	TGTGCCAGCAGCCGGGGGCAGATAGAAACTCGGGGCTACACCTTC
NA	NA	TRBJ2-7	TRBV13	CASSSGGQAYEQYF	TGTGCCAGCAGCTCGGGGGGACAGGCTTACGAGCAGTACTTC
TRBD1	NA	TRBJ1-2	TRBV29-1	CSVAQRDRGGYTF	TGCAGCGTTGCCCAGCGGGACAGGGGTGGCTACACCTTC
TRBD2	NA	TRBJ2-4	TRBV7-2	CASSLGRGSGAKNIQYF	TGTGCCAGCAGCTTGGGACGCGGGAGCGGAGCCAAAAACATTCAGTACTTC
TRBD1	NA	TRBJ2-1	TRBV9	CASSVPLTGMVDNEQFF	TGTGCCAGCAGCGTCCCCCTGACAGGGATGGTGGACAATGAGCAGTTCTTC
NA	NA	TRBJ2-7	TRBV6-5	CASSYSPAYEQYF	TGTGCCAGCAGTTACTCTCCAGCCTACGAGCAGTACTTC
NA	NA	TRBJ1-2	TRBV5-1	CASSQQGNYGYTF	TGCGCCAGCAGCCAACAGGGAAACTATGGCTACACCTTC
NA	NA	TRBJ2-7	TRBV6-5	CASSYSMGGEQYF	TGTGCCAGCAGTTACTCGATGGGGGGTGAGCAGTACTTC
TRBD1	few	TRBJ2-1	TRBV5-5	CASSPDRGFLYNEQFF	TGTGCCAGCAGCCCGGACAGGGGATTTCTCTACAATGAGCAGTTCTTC
NA	few	TRBJ1-2	TRBV10-3	CAISEQLTRGGYTF	TGTGCCATCAGTGAACAGCTTACCCGGGGTGGCTACACCTTC
NA	NA	TRBJ2-2	TRBV6-2/TRBV6-3	CASSHVAAPHTGELFF	TGTGCCAGCAGTCATGTAGCGGCCCCCCACACCGGGGAGCTGTTTTTT
TRBD1	NA	TRBJ1-2	TRBV18	CASSPPTGGRIGYTF	TGTGCCAGCTCACCACCAACAGGGGGCAGAATTGGCTACACCTTC
NA	NA	TRBJ2-2	TRBV5-1	CASSLRNTGELFF	TGCGCCAGCAGCTTGCGGAACACCGGGGAGCTGTTTTTT
NA	NA	TRBJ1-5	TRBV5-1	CASSFDGLGGSQPQHF	TGCGCCAGCAGCTTCGATGGTCTCGGGGGAAGTCAGCCCCAGCATTTT
NA	few	TRBJ1-5	TRBV12-3/TRBV12-4	CASGADSNQPQHF	TGTGCCAGCGGGGCAGATAGCAATCAGCCCCAGCATTTT
NA	few	TRBJ1-3	TRBV10-1	CASSSPPRVESSGNTIYF	TGCGCCAGCAGTTCCCCACCACGAGTGGAGAGCTCTGGAAACACCATATATTTT
TRBD1	NA	TRBJ2-5	TRBV7-3	CASSLLGQPLETQYF	TGTGCCAGCAGCTTACTGGGACAGCCCCTGGAGACCCAGTACTTC
NA	NA	TRBJ1-1	TRBV5-4	CASSGQNTEAFF	TGTGCCAGCTCCGGACAGAACACTGAAGCTTTCTTT
TRBD1	NA	TRBJ1-6	TRBV30	CAWTEGQPLRGSLHF	TGTGCCTGGACCGAGGGACAGCCCTTGCGTGGATCCCTCCACTTT
NA	NA	TRBJ1-2	TRBV11-2	CASSLLEVANGYTF	TGTGCCAGCAGCTTATTGGAGGTTGCAAATGGCTACACCTTC
NA	NA	TRBJ2-2	TRBV3-1/TRBV3-2	CASSQDPGLAGGKTGELFF	TGTGCCAGCAGCCAAGATCCCGGGCTAGCCGGGGGAAAAACCGGGGAGCTGTTTTTT